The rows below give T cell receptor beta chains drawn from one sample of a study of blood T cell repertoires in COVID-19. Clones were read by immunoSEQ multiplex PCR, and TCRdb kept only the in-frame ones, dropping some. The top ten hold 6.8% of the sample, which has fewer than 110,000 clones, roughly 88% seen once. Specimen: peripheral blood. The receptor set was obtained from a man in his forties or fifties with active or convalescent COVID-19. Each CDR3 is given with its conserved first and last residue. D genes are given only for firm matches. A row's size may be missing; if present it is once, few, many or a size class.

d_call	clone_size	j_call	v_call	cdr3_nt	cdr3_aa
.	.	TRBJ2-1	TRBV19	TGTGCCAGTAGTGACCTAACCGGGGGTTCCTACAATGAGCAGTTCTTC	CASSDLTGGSYNEQFF
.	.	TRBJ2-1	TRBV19	TGTGCCAGTAGTCGGGATCGCTCCTACAATGAGCAGTTCTTC	CASSRDRSYNEQFF
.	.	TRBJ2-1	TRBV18	TGTGCCAGCTCACAAGAAGTAAATAGCGGTTCCAATGAGCAGTTCTTC	CASSQEVNSGSNEQFF
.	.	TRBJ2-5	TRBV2	TGTGCCACCACCCAGGCCCAGTACTTC	CATTQAQYF
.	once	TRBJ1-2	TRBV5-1	TGCGCCAGCAGCTCCCGACAGGCCCCTATGGGCTACACCTTC	CASSSRQAPMGYTF
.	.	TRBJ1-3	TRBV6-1	TGTGCCAGCAGGAAGGGGCCAGGCTCTGGAAACACCATATATTTT	CASRKGPGSGNTIYF
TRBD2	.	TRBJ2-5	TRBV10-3	TGTGCCATCAGTGAGGGGAGGGCTAGCGAGACCCAGTACTTC	CAISEGRASETQYF
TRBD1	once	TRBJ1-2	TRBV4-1	TGCGCCAGCGATGTAAGACAGGGGCGGAACTATGGCTACACCTTC	CASDVRQGRNYGYTF
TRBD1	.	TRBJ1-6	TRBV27	TGTGCCAGCGGGACAGAGGATAATTCACCCCTCCACTTT	CASGTEDNSPLHF
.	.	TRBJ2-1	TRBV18	TGTGCCAGCTCCAAACAGGGGGGACTACGGATGGCCAATGAGCAGTTCTTC	CASSKQGGLRMANEQFF
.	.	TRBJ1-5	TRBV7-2	TGTGCCAGCAGCCTTACCCCAGGGGAGGGACAGCCCCAGCATTTT	CASSLTPGEGQPQHF
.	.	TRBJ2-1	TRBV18	TGTGCCAGCTCACCTAGCCCAGGGGGAGGTAGGAATGAGCAGTTCTTC	CASSPSPGGGRNEQFF
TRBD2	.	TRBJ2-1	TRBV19	TGTGCCAGTAGTAGATTGGGGACTAGCGGGGATGAGCAGTTCTTC	CASSRLGTSGDEQFF
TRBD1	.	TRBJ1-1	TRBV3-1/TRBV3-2	TGTGCCAGCAGCCGAGACAGGGGAGCCACTGAAGCTTTCTTT	CASSRDRGATEAFF
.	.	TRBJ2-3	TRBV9	TGTGCCAGCAGCGCCGTCGGGGGCACAGATACGCAGTATTTT	CASSAVGGTDTQYF
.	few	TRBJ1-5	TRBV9	TGTGCCAGCAGCGCCCAGGGGTCCGTTCAGCCCCAGCATTTT	CASSAQGSVQPQHF
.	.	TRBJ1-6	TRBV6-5	TGTGCCAGCAGTTCAGGACAGTATAATTCACCCCTCCACTTT	CASSSGQYNSPLHF
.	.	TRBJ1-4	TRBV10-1	TGCGCCAGCAGCTCCATGATCCGATCAGGCTGGGATGAAAAACTGTTTTTT	CASSSMIRSGWDEKLFF
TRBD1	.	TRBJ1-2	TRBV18	TGTGCCAGCTCACCAACAGGGGAGGACTATGGCTACACCTTC	CASSPTGEDYGYTF
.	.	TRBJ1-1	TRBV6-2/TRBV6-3	TGTGCCAGCAGCCCAAGTTCGGGGGTCGCTTTCTTT	CASSPSSGVAFF
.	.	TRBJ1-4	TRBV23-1	TGCGCCAGCAGCCCAAGGGGATGGGATGAAAAACTGTTTTTT	CASSPRGWDEKLFF
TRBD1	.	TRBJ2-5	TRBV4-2	TGTGCCAGTAGCTATCTGGGACAGGGGCTCCAAGAGACCCAGTACTTC	CASSYLGQGLQETQYF
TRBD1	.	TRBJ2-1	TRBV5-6	TGTGCCAGCAGCCAGGACAGGGGTAATGAGCAGTTCTTC	CASSQDRGNEQFF
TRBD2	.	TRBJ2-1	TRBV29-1	TGCAGCGTTGAGGGGGGGGTGAGCTCCTACAATGAGCAGTTCTTC	CSVEGGVSSYNEQFF
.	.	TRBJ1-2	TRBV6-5	TGTGCCAGCACGGATTGGGCCTCTTCGGGCTACACCTTC	CASTDWASSGYTF
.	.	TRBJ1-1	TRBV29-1	TGCAGCGCCCCGGGTAGGTCTGAAGCTTTCTTT	CSAPGRSEAFF
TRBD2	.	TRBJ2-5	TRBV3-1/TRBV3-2	TGTGCCAGCAGCCCAAGAAACAGCGGGAGGTCAGAGACCCAGTACTTC	CASSPRNSGRSETQYF
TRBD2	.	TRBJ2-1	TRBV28	TGTGCCACCGCCTCGGGACTAGTCAAAGCCCACAATGAGCAGTTCTTC	CATASGLVKAHNEQFF
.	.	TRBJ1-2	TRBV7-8	TGTGCCAGCAGCCCCCAGGGGCGCGTCTATGGCTACACCTTC	CASSPQGRVYGYTF
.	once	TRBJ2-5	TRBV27	TGTGCCAGCAGTTCCCTAGCTAGAATTAAAGAGACCCAGTACTTC	CASSSLARIKETQYF
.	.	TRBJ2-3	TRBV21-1	TGTGCCAGCAGCAAATTAGCGGGACTGGGTTCAGATACGCAGTATTTT	CASSKLAGLGSDTQYF
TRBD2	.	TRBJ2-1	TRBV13	TGTGCCAGCAGCCCTCGACTAGCGGGAGTTGAAAATGAGCAGTTCTTC	CASSPRLAGVENEQFF
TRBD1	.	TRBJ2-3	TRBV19	TGTGCCAGTAGTATCACCCGAGGACAGGGGGCGGATACGCAGTATTTT	CASSITRGQGADTQYF